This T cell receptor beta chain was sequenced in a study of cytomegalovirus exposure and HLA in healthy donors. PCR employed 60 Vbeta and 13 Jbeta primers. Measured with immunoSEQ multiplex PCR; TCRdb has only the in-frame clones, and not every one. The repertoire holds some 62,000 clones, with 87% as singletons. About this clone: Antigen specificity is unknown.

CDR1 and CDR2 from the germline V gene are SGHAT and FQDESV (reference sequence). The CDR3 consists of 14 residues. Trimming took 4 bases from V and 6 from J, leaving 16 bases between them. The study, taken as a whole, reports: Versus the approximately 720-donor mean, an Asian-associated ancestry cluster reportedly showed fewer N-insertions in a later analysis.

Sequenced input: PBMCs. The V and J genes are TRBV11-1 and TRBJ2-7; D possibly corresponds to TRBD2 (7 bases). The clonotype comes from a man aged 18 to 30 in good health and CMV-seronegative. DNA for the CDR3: TGTGCCAGCAGCTCCCTGACAGGCGGGGGCGAGCAGTACTTC. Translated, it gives CASSSLTGGGEQYF.